This T cell receptor beta chain is from a study of blood T cell repertoires in COVID-19. Trimming at V came to 6 bases and at J to 1 base, leaving 7 bases not matched to a gene. The germline CDR1 and CDR2 sequences are SGDLS and YYNGEE. CDR3 length: 15 residues. Assay used: immunoSEQ multiplex PCR; TCRdb lists only in-frame clones, some missing. The data contain around 150,000 clones, 80% to 85% of them singletons. All enrollees were roughly 18 to 89 years old and from around 25 US areas. This receptor was identified in a man in his sixties or seventies who had been exposed to COVID-19. The sample taken for sequencing was PBMCs or T cells enriched from blood (not recorded which). The genes are TRBV9 and TRBJ1-2; 9 bases line up with TRBD1. CDR3 in DNA: TGTGCCAGCAACCACCCGGGACAGGGTAACTATGGCTACACCTTC. Translation: CASNHPGQGNYGYTF.